The 16 T cell receptor beta chains reported below all come from one sample, sequenced in a study of CD8 T cells in ankylosing spondylitis. TCRdb passed the 5' RACE reads through MiXCR, listing each CDR3 protein once. Of fewer than 450,000 distinct CDR3 sequences listed, roughly 18% were seen once; the top ten hold approximately 1%. What these receptors recognize is not known. Whole-study results and caveats: In ankylosing spondylitis blood, a motif of seven to nine highly homologous TCR beta variants appeared characteristic.

The sequencing sample was made of blood, either unsorted or a sorted T cell fraction (not recorded which). The receptors stem from a male donor with ankylosing spondylitis.

The J gene is TRBJ2-7, the V gene TRBV23-1; D remains unclear. TRBV23-1 is reported as an ORF; its role is uncertain. The CDR3 is 16 residues long. Trimming stripped 5 bases from V and 4 bases from J, with 21 bases between. The CDR3 DNA sequence: TGCGCCAGCAGTAAAATGAGATTAGGATCCCTTTACGAGCAGTACTTC. Amino acid sequence: CASSKMRLGSLYEQYF.

The chain links TRBV6-6 to TRBJ2-7; D might be TRBD2 (6 bases). This CDR3 is built from 13 residues. Germline values: CDR1 MNHNY, CDR2 SVGAGI (reference sequence). V was cut by 0 bases and J by 6 bases, with 9 bases left in between. The CDR3, as DNA: TGTGCCAGCAGTTACTCGCGGGACGGCGAGCAGTACTTC. Its translation is CASSYSRDGEQYF.

V is TRBV7-2 and J is TRBJ2-1, with 8 bases that match TRBD2. The germline CDR1 and CDR2 sequences are SGHTA and FQGNSA. The CDR3 sequence is 16 residues long. The trim removed 1 base at V and 4 bases at J, leaving 6 bases unmatched. CDR3 protein: CASSLDPGGRYNEQFF. The CDR3 nucleotides read TGTGCCAGCAGCTTAGATCCGGGAGGGCGTTACAATGAGCAGTTCTTC.

This clonotype was picked up many times. This sequence joins TRBV2 and TRBJ2-5; D not resolved. V was pared by 2 bases and J by 13 bases, with 2 bases between. The germline V gene has CDR1 SNHLY and CDR2 FYNNEI. The CDR3 spans 8 residues. The CDR3 region has the DNA TGTGCCAGCAGTGAACTGTACTTC. Protein: CASSELYF.

The chain uses TRBV7-2 and TRBJ2-4; 7 positions agree with TRBD2. Germline-derived CDR1 and CDR2 are SGHTA and FQGNSA. Trimming took 5 bases from V and 0 from J; bases not matched to a gene: 7. The CDR3 runs 16 residues. The CDR3 DNA reads TGTGCCAGCAGCAACTCTAGCGGATTAGCCAAAAACATTCAGTACTTC. Translation: CASSNSSGLAKNIQYF. Variable domain in full (rest from reference TRBV7-2 and TRBJ2-4): GAGVSQSPSNKVTEKGKDVELRCDPISGHTALYWYRQSLGQGLEFLIYFQGNSAPDKSGLPSDRFSAERTGGSVSTLTIQRTQQEDSAVYLCASSNSSGLAKNIQYFGAGTRLSVL.

The rearrangement joins TRBV7-9 to TRBJ2-5; a possible D gene is TRBD2 (5 bases). The CDR3 is 15 residues long. Germline V gene sequence: CDR1 SEHNR, CDR2 FQNEAQ (reference sequence). Trimming cost V 4 bases and J 4 bases, with 16 bases left between them. CDR3 sequence: CASSSRVPGGETQYF. The CDR3 DNA reads as TGTGCCAGCAGCTCAAGGGTCCCCGGAGGAGAGACCCAGTACTTC.

In this sample, this clonotype turned up a few times. The chain joins TRBV29-1 to TRBJ2-6; 8 nucleotides line up with TRBD1. The trim removed 7 bases at V and 0 bases at J, leaving 8 bases unmatched. Germline V CDR1 and CDR2: SQVTM, ANQGSEA. This CDR3 has 16 amino acids. Here the CDR3 reads CSAATGVGSGANVLTF. CDR3 DNA: TGCAGCGCAGCGACAGGGGTCGGCTCTGGGGCCAACGTCCTGACTTTC.

The chain uses TRBV20-1 and TRBJ2-1; 9 positions match TRBD2. This CDR3 has 15 amino acids. J gave up 3 bases and V 6 bases, and 9 bases lay outside the gene matches. The germline CDR1 and CDR2 sequences are DFQATT and SNEGSKA (reference sequence). CDR3: CSAPGSGGSYNEQFF. Here the CDR3 DNA reads TGCAGTGCACCAGGTAGCGGGGGAAGCTACAATGAGCAGTTCTTC.

This clonotype turned up a few times. V gene TRBV9 combines with J gene TRBJ1-2; possibly TRBD1 for D (6 bases). CDR3 length: 15 residues. Germline V gene lookup returns CDR1 SGDLS and CDR2 YYNGEE. V lost 3 bases and J 8 bases, leaving 20 bases between the germline ends. Written as DNA, the CDR3 is TGTGCCAGCAGCGCCCTCGTTGAGCCAGGGGTGGGCTACACCTTC. Translation gives CASSALVEPGVGYTF.

The sample holds a few counts of this clonotype. CDR3 sequence: CASSLDGKSAGELFF. The CDR3, as DNA: TGTGCCAGCAGCTTAGACGGGAAATCAGCCGGGGAGCTGTTTTTT. This chain connects TRBV7-9 to TRBJ2-2; TRBD2 might be the D (5 bases). This CDR3 has 15 residues. V shed 1 base and J shed 6 bases, with 12 bases lying between them. Per the germline V gene, CDR1 is SEHNR and CDR2 is FQNEAQ (reference sequence).

In this sample, this clonotype turned up a few times. The genes are TRBV6-2 or TRBV6-3 and TRBJ2-3, with no clear D. Per germline, CDR1 MNHEY and CDR2 SVGEGT. Between the trimmed V and J ends, which lost 8 bases and 2 bases, there was a span of 20 bases. There are 16 residues in the CDR3. CDR3 bases: TGTGCCAGCCGACTGATCGGGCGGTCCCTCACAGATACGCAGTATTTT. It yields the protein CASRLIGRSLTDTQYF.

The chain carries TRBV7-2 and TRBJ2-7; a weak D match, TRBD2 (6 bases). The V end lost 6 bases, the J end lost 4 bases, and 16 bases lay between the germline ends. The CDR3 consists of 14 residues. Germline V lookup: CDR1 SGHTA, CDR2 FQGNSA. This chain's CDR3 is CASRPSGRGYEQYF. The CDR3 DNA reads TGTGCCAGCAGGCCCTCCGGACGGGGGTACGAGCAGTACTTC.

This clonotype was observed many times. The CDR3 bases are TGCAGCGGGGGACAGGGTACGAACACTGAAGCTTTCTTT. Translating it yields CSGGQGTNTEAFF. The chain couples TRBV29-1 to TRBJ1-1; 9 bases match TRBD1. V gave up 7 bases and J gave up 1 base; unmatched junction bases: 4. Germline V gene lookup returns CDR1 SQVTM and CDR2 ANQGSEA. This CDR3 is built from 13 residues. Complete variable domain (other parts from reference TRBV29-1 and TRBJ1-1): SAVISQKPSRDICQRGTSLTIQCQVDSQVTMMFWYRQQPGQSLTLIATANQGSEATYESGFVIDKFPISRPNLTFSTLTVSNMSPEDSSIYLCSGGQGTNTEAFFGQGTRLTVV.

The chain uses TRBV6-5 and TRBJ2-3; D not resolved. V was pared by 0 bases and J by 4 bases, with 11 bases between. The CDR3 consists of 15 residues. Germline CDR1 MNHEY, CDR2 SVGAGI. In nucleotides, the CDR3 is TGTGCCAGCAGTTACTCCCCGTCCGAAGCAGATACGCAGTATTTT. This encodes CASSYSPSEADTQYF.

This clonotype was observed a handful of times. The gene calls are TRBV2 and TRBJ2-5; a possible D gene is TRBD1 (5 bases). The length of the CDR3 is 15 residues. Looked up from germline, CDR1 is SNHLY and CDR2 is FYNNEI. Trimming removed 6 bases at V and 5 bases at J, with 19 bases between. CDR3 amino acids: CASRQSTGALETQYF. In DNA form, the CDR3 reads TGTGCCAGCAGACAATCCACAGGCGCGCTGGAGACCCAGTACTTC.

Many counts were recorded for this clonotype. Here the CDR3 reads CASSLSSREDGYTF. The CDR3, as DNA: TGTGCCAGCAGCTTATCATCCCGAGAGGATGGCTACACCTTC. V and J are TRBV7-2 and TRBJ1-2; D not certain. The V end lost 2 bases, the J end lost 6 bases, and 13 bases lay between the germline ends. This CDR3 spans 14 amino acids. The germline gives CDR1 SGHTA, CDR2 FQGNSA. The variable domain in full, with the rest retrieved from reference TRBV7-2 and TRBJ1-2, is GAGVSQSPSNKVTEKGKDVELRCDPISGHTALYWYRQSLGQGLEFLIYFQGNSAPDKSGLPSDRFSAERTGGSVSTLTIQRTQQEDSAVYLCASSLSSREDGYTFGSGTRLTVV.